This T cell receptor beta chain stems from a study of shared clonotypes between healthy human individuals. Study outcomes and limitations: Genetic and exposure-history diversity was limited by the small donor number. Blood was the sole source, and tissue repertoires probably differ.

TCRdb's table, derived via immunoSEQ multiplex PCR, lists solely in-frame clones and lacks some. The profile shows around 1.6 million clones, approximately 98% of them singletons. Losses at the gene ends were 3 bases for V and 8 bases for J; bases not matched to a gene: 13. The CDR3 length is 15 residues. Germline-derived CDR1 and CDR2 are SGDLS and YYNGEE. Comment on this clone: The antigen is not known.

The chain carries TRBV9 and TRBJ1-2; 7 bases map to TRBD1. The sample was naive CD4+ T cells sorted from blood. Subset meaning: CD45RA+ positively selected. The TCR comes from a man under 40 in good health. In DNA, the CDR3 is TGTGCCAGCAGCGGGACCCTAACAGGGGAAGAAGGCTACACCTTC. This translates into CASSGTLTGEEGYTF.